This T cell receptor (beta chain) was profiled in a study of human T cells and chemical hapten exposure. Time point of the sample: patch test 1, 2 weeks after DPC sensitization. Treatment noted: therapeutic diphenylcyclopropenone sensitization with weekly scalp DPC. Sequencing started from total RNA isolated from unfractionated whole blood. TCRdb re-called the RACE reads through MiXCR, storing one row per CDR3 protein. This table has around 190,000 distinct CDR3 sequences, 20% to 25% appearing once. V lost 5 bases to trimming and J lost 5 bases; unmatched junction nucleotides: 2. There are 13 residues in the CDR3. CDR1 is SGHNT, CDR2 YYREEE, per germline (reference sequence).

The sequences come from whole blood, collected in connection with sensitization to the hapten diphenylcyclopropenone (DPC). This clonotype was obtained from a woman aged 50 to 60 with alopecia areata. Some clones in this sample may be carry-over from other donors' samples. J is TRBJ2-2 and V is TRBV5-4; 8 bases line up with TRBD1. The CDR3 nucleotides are TGTGCCAGCAGGGACAGGGTAACCGGGGAGCTGTTTTTT. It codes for CASRDRVTGELFF.